The entry below gives a single T cell receptor (beta chain) sequence along with its context. What it recognizes is unknown. The data were taken from a study of CD8+CD57+ T cells in acquired aplastic anemia. Study as a whole: Sorted CD4+ plus CD8+ cells gave DNA averaging about 3.2 ug.

Germline V CDR1 and CDR2: SEHNR, FQNEAQ (reference sequence). The CDR3 runs 12 residues. The V and J ends lost 4 bases and 5 bases respectively, with 8 bases between them. General observations from the study: Common to patients and controls were about 31 CD8+ CDR3 sequences.

TCR beta VDJ and CDR3 profiling used genomic DNA as template. TCRdb ran MiXCR on the reads and lists one entry per CDR3 protein. The sample has 250,000 to 300,000 distinct CDR3 sequences; 56% are singletons. Source material: sorted CD4+, CD8+, or CD8+CD57+ T cells (not recorded which) from PBMCs. This chain connects TRBV7-9 to TRBJ2-5, with D unclear. The TCR sequence derives from a human donor with severe aplastic anemia or a healthy control (not recorded which). As DNA, the CDR3 is TGTGCCAGCAGCTCCTCGTTTGAGACCCAGTACTTC. Protein sequence: CASSSSFETQYF.